The rows below give T cell receptor beta chains drawn from one sample of a study of CD8+ T cells in alopecia areata. Produced via immunoSEQ multiplex PCR; TCRdb's table is partial and in-frame only. In the table there are 170,000 or so clones, about three fifths of which are singletons. Sequenced here: CD8+ T cells sorted from blood, sampled at week 24, from a patient treated with tofacitinib. The receptor source for this set is a human donor with alopecia areata. CDR3s include the opening cysteine and the closing phenylalanine or tryptophan. A D gene is named only where the DNA matches it firmly. The listing skips clone size in some rows; elsewhere it reads once, few, many or a size class.

J,size,D,V,CDR3,DNA
TRBJ2-5,.,TRBD1,TRBV14,CASSRGQSLWETQYF,TGTGCCAGCAGCCGGGGACAGAGCCTATGGGAGACCCAGTACTTC
TRBJ2-3,.,TRBD1,TRBV5-6,CASSPGTGGFTDTQYF,TGTGCCAGCAGCCCCGGGACAGGGGGTTTCACAGATACGCAGTATTTT
TRBJ2-5,.,.,TRBV27,CASSPDSKETQYF,TGTGCCAGCAGCCCGGACAGTAAAGAGACCCAGTACTTC
TRBJ2-1,.,.,TRBV6-1,CASSVDGTVSYNEQFF,TGTGCCAGCAGTGTAGATGGGACGGTCTCCTACAATGAGCAGTTCTTC
TRBJ2-7,.,.,TRBV9,CASSVDHGPYEQYF,TGTGCCAGCAGCGTAGATCATGGACCCTACGAGCAGTACTTC
TRBJ2-7,.,.,TRBV7-6,CASSLVVQGDEQYF,TGTGCCAGCAGCTTAGTTGTCCAGGGTGACGAGCAGTACTTC
TRBJ1-5,few,.,TRBV27,CASRTSRNQPQHF,TGTGCCAGCAGGACATCCCGCAATCAGCCCCAGCATTTT
TRBJ1-5,.,TRBD1,TRBV6-5,CASSQQGTGNQPQHF,TGTGCCAGCAGTCAACAGGGGACCGGCAATCAGCCCCAGCATTTT
TRBJ2-5,.,TRBD2,TRBV11-2,CASSDRPGGLAYETQYF,TGTGCCAGCAGCGACCGCCCGGGAGGACTAGCGTACGAGACCCAGTACTTC
TRBJ2-3,once,.,TRBV30,CAWSVGRRWPDTQYF,TGTGCCTGGAGTGTAGGCAGGCGTTGGCCAGATACGCAGTATTTT
TRBJ2-2,.,TRBD1,TRBV29-1,CSVVWGQVYTGELFF,TGCAGCGTTGTGTGGGGACAGGTTTACACCGGGGAGCTGTTTTTT
TRBJ2-7,few,TRBD1,TRBV29-1,CSVEKLGQLAYEQYF,TGCAGCGTTGAAAAGCTGGGACAGTTAGCCTACGAGCAGTACTTC
TRBJ2-7,.,.,TRBV29-1,CSVTDRRYEQYF,TGCAGCGTCACCGACCGCCGCTACGAGCAGTACTTC
TRBJ1-4,.,.,TRBV29-1,CSVEEHREGEKLFF,TGCAGCGTTGAAGAACACAGGGAGGGGGAAAAACTGTTTTTT
TRBJ2-2,.,.,TRBV13,CASSRGLDTGELFF,TGTGCCAGCAGCCGAGGGTTGGACACCGGGGAGCTGTTTTTT
TRBJ2-3,.,TRBD2,TRBV7-9,CASKAVAGSTDTQYF,TGTGCCAGCAAGGCCGTAGCGGGGAGCACAGATACGCAGTATTTT
TRBJ2-4,.,.,TRBV7-9,CASSVQRSGVAKNIQYF,TGTGCCAGCAGCGTCCAACGGTCGGGGGTAGCCAAAAACATTCAGTACTTC
TRBJ2-3,.,.,TRBV13,CASSRDPVRGDTQYF,TGTGCCAGCAGCCGGGACCCCGTCCGCGGAGATACGCAGTATTTT
TRBJ2-7,.,.,TRBV7-9,CATQGQGYEQYF,TGTGCGACACAGGGACAAGGCTACGAGCAGTACTTC
TRBJ2-1,few,TRBD2,TRBV4-2,CASSPRASGVFSYNEQFF,TGTGCCAGCAGCCCGAGGGCTAGCGGCGTCTTCTCCTACAATGAGCAGTTCTTC
TRBJ2-2,.,.,TRBV2,CASRTVGRGNTGELFF,TGTGCCAGCAGGACAGTGGGGCGAGGGAACACCGGGGAGCTGTTTTTT
TRBJ2-2,.,.,TRBV5-6,CASSLGMDLRNTGELFF,TGTGCCAGCAGCTTGGGTATGGACTTACGGAACACCGGGGAGCTGTTTTTT